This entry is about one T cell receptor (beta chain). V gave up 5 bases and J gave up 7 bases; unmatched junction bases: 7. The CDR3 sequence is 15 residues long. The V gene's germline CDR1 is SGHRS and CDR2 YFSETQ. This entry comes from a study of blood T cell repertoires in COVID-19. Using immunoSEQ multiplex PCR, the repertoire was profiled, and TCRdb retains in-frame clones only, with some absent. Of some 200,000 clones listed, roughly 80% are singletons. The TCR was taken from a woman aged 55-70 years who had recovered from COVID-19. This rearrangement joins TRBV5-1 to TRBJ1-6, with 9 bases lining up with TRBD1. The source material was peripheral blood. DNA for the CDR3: TGCGCCAGCAGACATAACAGGGGGCCGAATTCACCCCTCCACTTT. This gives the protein CASRHNRGPNSPLHF.